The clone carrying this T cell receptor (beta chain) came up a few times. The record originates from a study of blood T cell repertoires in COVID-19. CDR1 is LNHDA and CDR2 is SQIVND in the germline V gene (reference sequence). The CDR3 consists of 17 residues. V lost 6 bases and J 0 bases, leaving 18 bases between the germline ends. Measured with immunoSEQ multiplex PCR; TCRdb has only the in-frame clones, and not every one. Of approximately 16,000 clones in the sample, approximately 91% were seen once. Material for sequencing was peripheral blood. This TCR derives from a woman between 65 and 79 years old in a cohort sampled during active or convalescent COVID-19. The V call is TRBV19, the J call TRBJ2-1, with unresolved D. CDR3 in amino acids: CASSPIGRTSSYNEQFF. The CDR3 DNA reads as TGTGCCAGTAGCCCAATTGGGCGTACGAGCTCCTACAATGAGCAGTTCTTC.